Listed here are 25 T cell receptor beta chains from one sample, sequenced in a study of T cells after yellow fever vaccination. TCRdb independently ran MiXCR on the 5' RACE reads; one entry per CDR3 protein. The table records about 320,000 distinct CDR3 sequences, about 10% of them present only once. Sample: CD4+ T cells sorted from PBMCs, taken 45 days after the yellow fever booster vaccination. All receptors derive from a man aged 18 to 35 who received the YFV17D yellow fever vaccine.

This clonotype was observed a few times. The CDR3 sequence is CASRGSDQPQHF. In nucleotides, the CDR3 is TGTGCCAGCAGGGGGTCCGATCAGCCCCAGCATTTT. The chain carries TRBV6-1 and TRBJ1-5, with no clear D. The CDR3 has 12 residues. Germline CDR1 is MNHNS and CDR2 is SASEGT. V dropped 6 bases and J dropped 5 bases, with 8 bases sitting between them.

This clonotype was observed many times. V usage is TRBV15 and J usage is TRBJ1-5; unclear D gene. Between the trimmed V and J ends, which lost 0 bases and 6 bases, there was a span of 3 bases. CDR3 length equals 12 residues. Germline V gene sequence: CDR1 LNHNV, CDR2 YYDKDF (reference sequence). CDR3 nucleotides: TGTGCCACCAGCAGAGATGCTCAGCCCCAGCATTTT. Its protein is CATSRDAQPQHF.

This clonotype was picked up many times. The chain couples TRBV12-3 or TRBV12-4 to TRBJ2-1; a possible D gene is TRBD1 (6 bases). The CDR3 runs 14 residues. V shed 2 bases and J shed 2 bases, with 7 bases lying between them. The CDR3 reads CASSLTGTYNEQFF. The CDR3 nucleotides read TGTGCCAGCAGTTTAACAGGGACCTACAATGAGCAGTTCTTC.

The J gene is TRBJ2-1, the V gene TRBV7-2; 14 nucleotides agree with TRBD2. CDR1 is SGHTA and CDR2 is FQGNSA in the germline V gene. V shed 2 bases and J 11 bases; nucleotides not matched to a gene: 8. The CDR3 length is 16 residues. Written as DNA, the CDR3 is TGTGCCAGCAGCTTATCAGGACTAGCGGGGGGCCCGCAGCAGTTCTTC. This gives the protein CASSLSGLAGGPQQFF. The complete variable domain, with remaining parts taken from reference TRBV7-2 and TRBJ2-1, reads GAGVSQSPSNKVTEKGKDVELRCDPISGHTALYWYRQSLGQGLEFLIYFQGNSAPDKSGLPSDRFSAERTGGSVSTLTIQRTQQEDSAVYLCASSLSGLAGGPQQFFGPGTRLTVL.

Many counts were recorded for this clonotype. The chain combines TRBV27 with TRBJ2-7; TRBD1 matches at 7 bases. V shed 6 bases, J shed 0 bases, and the junction held 5 bases outside the gene matches. Germline V gene data show CDR1 as MNHEY and CDR2 as SMNVEV (reference sequence). The CDR3 runs to 14 residues. CDR3 sequence reads: CASSSHRGSYEQYF. The CDR3 nucleotides read TGTGCCAGCAGCTCACACAGGGGCTCCTACGAGCAGTACTTC.

The gene calls are TRBV4-1 and TRBJ1-4, with a tentative D call TRBD1 (5 bases). V lost 0 bases to trimming and J lost 8 bases, with 7 bases between them. Per the germline V gene, CDR1 is MGHRA and CDR2 is YSYEKL. This CDR3 spans 13 amino acids. The CDR3 loop is CASSQEGVEKLFF. CDR3 nucleotides: TGCGCCAGCAGCCAAGAGGGGGTCGAAAAACTGTTTTTT.

The chain couples TRBV6-5 to TRBJ1-2, with 11 bases fitting TRBD1. Per the germline V gene, CDR1 is MNHEY and CDR2 is SVGAGI. CDR3 length: 15 amino acids. The J segment lost 4 bases and the V segment lost 5 bases, leaving 6 bases of the junction unmatched. CDR3 sequence: CASSPGTGGSYGYTF. The CDR3 DNA sequence: TGTGCCAGCAGTCCCGGGACAGGGGGGAGCTATGGCTACACCTTC.

This clonotype showed up many times. The chain links TRBV9 to TRBJ2-3; 14 nucleotides line up with TRBD2. From germline, CDR1 is SGDLS and CDR2 YYNGEE. The CDR3 has 17 amino acids. V gave up 4 bases and J gave up 4 bases; unmatched junction bases: 8. The CDR3: CASSTRTSGGSADTQYF. The CDR3 DNA is TGTGCCAGCAGCACCCGGACTAGCGGGGGGAGTGCAGATACGCAGTATTTT.

The CDR3 DNA follows: TGTGCCAGTACCATAGGGGATGGGGTGTTTGGCTACACCTTC. Protein product: CASTIGDGVFGYTF. The chain couples TRBV19 to TRBJ1-2; the D gene is possibly TRBD1 (5 bases). The CDR3 loop spans 14 amino acids. The V and J ends lost 7 bases and 7 bases respectively, with 19 bases between them. Germline V gene lookup returns CDR1 LNHDA and CDR2 SQIVND (reference sequence).

This clonotype was detected only a few times. This chain links TRBV6-1 with TRBJ1-4; 10 positions match TRBD1. The length of the CDR3 is 18 residues. V gave up 5 bases and J gave up 8 bases; unmatched junction bases: 17. CDR1 and CDR2 (germline): MNHNS, SASEGT. This CDR3 reads CASSLSGTGAREGEKLFF. The CDR3 DNA is TGTGCCAGCAGTCTCTCCGGGACAGGGGCCCGCGAAGGGGAAAAACTGTTTTTT.

This clonotype was detected a few times. The chain links TRBV27 to TRBJ1-2; D perhaps matches TRBD1 (6 bases). Germline V gene data show CDR1 as MNHEY and CDR2 as SMNVEV (reference sequence). With 1 base removed from V and 8 bases from J, the gap between germline ends came to 11 bases. The CDR3 is 13 residues long. The CDR3 DNA is TGTGCCAGCAGTTTATGGGGGGCGAAAGGCTACACCTTC. This encodes CASSLWGAKGYTF.

The gene calls are TRBV7-2 and TRBJ1-2; 8 bases match TRBD1. V shed 3 bases and J 8 bases; nucleotides not matched to a gene: 8. The CDR3 spans 14 residues. CDR1 and CDR2 (germline): SGHTA, FQGNSA. CDR3 nucleotide sequence: TGTGCCAGCAGCTTGGACAGGGCAGTATACGGCTACACCTTC. This sequence encodes CASSLDRAVYGYTF.

To note about this clonotype: The conserved phenylalanine or tryptophan is not found at the CDR3 terminus, so this likely reflects a read error. Because the CDR3's place on the DNA is in doubt, the DNA is left out and the CDR3 is given as listed by TCRdb. The chain links TRBV5-6 to TRBJ1-6; the table's D call TRBD1 went unverified against the DNA. Germline CDR1 SGHDT, CDR2 YYEEEE. A total of 10 residues make up the CDR3, ends included. CDR3 sequence: CASSEHRAIK.

The chain is built from TRBV20-1 and TRBJ1-1; a weak D match, TRBD1 (6 bases). This CDR3 spans 17 amino acids. The V gene's germline CDR1 is DFQATT and CDR2 SNEGSKA (reference sequence). Trimming shortened V by 0 bases and J by 0 bases, and 17 bases separated the two germline ends. The CDR3 protein is CSAREILGGPLNTEAFF. In DNA form, the CDR3 reads TGCAGTGCTAGAGAGATTCTCGGGGGGCCTTTGAACACTGAAGCTTTCTTT.

This clonotype was counted between two and nine times. V and J are TRBV21-1 and TRBJ2-3. TRBV21-1 is a recognized pseudogene. The CDR3 is 13 amino acids. The CDR3 DNA is TGTGCCAGCAGCAAGAGGCTGGCGGATACGCAGTATTTT. Its protein product is CASSKRLADTQYF.

This clonotype occurred a few times. The chain links TRBV20-1 to TRBJ2-3; D not resolved. Germline values: CDR1 DFQATT, CDR2 SNEGSKA (reference sequence). The CDR3 spans 12 residues. The V and J ends lost 0 bases and 5 bases respectively, with 6 bases between them. DNA of the CDR3: TGCAGTGCTAGAGACTTGGGAGATACGCAGTATTTT. Translating gives CSARDLGDTQYF.

This clonotype was counted only a few times. The chain joins TRBV20-1 to TRBJ2-7; possibly TRBD1 for D (6 bases). The CDR3 sequence is 13 residues long. Germline V gives CDR1 DFQATT, CDR2 SNEGSKA (reference sequence). With 7 bases removed from V and 4 bases from J, the gap between germline ends came to 17 bases. Here the CDR3 reads CSVWRGTPYEQYF. The CDR3 region has the DNA TGCAGTGTCTGGAGAGGGACACCTTACGAGCAGTACTTC.

The genes are TRBV29-1 and TRBJ1-2, with D hard to call. In germline, CDR1 is SQVTM, CDR2 ANQGSEA. This CDR3 spans 14 amino acids. Trimming shortened V by 4 bases and J by 2 bases, and 14 bases separated the two germline ends. CDR3 amino acids: CSVVTGNANYGYTF. The CDR3 DNA sequence: TGCAGCGTTGTAACCGGTAACGCGAACTATGGCTACACCTTC. The whole variable domain, filled in from reference TRBV29-1 and TRBJ1-2, reads SAVISQKPSRDICQRGTSLTIQCQVDSQVTMMFWYRQQPGQSLTLIATANQGSEATYESGFVIDKFPISRPNLTFSTLTVSNMSPEDSSIYLCSVVTGNANYGYTFGSGTRLTVV.

This clonotype was seen a few times. The chain employs TRBV19 and TRBJ2-5, with D possibly TRBD1 on 5 matching bases. CDR1 is LNHDA and CDR2 is SQIVND in the germline V gene (reference sequence). CDR3 length: 13 residues. The V and J ends lost 5 bases and 3 bases respectively, with 10 bases between them. CDR3 sequence: CASSPWTKETQYF. In DNA, the CDR3 is TGTGCCAGTAGTCCTTGGACAAAAGAGACCCAGTACTTC.

There are a few counts of this clonotype. The chain uses TRBV6-5 and TRBJ2-1; D perhaps matches TRBD1 (6 bases). This CDR3 region has 13 residues. The germline V gene encodes CDR1 MNHEY and CDR2 SVGAGI. The germline V and J ends were trimmed by 2 bases and 10 bases, with 12 bases remaining between them. The CDR3 nucleotides read TGTGCCAGCAGTTACACCCTACAGGGAGAGCAGTTCTTC. This sequence encodes CASSYTLQGEQFF.

This clonotype has just a few counts. This chain uses TRBV20-1 with TRBJ2-1, with TRBD1 matching over 10 bases. CDR1 DFQATT and CDR2 SNEGSKA come from the germline V gene (reference sequence). The CDR3 is 15 amino acids. Trimming at V came to 0 bases and at J to 9 bases, leaving 8 bases not matched to a gene. CDR3 region: CSARDPGQGITEQFF. In nucleotides, the CDR3 is TGCAGTGCTAGAGATCCGGGACAGGGGATTACTGAGCAGTTCTTC.

This clonotype has only a few counts. V is TRBV7-9 and J is TRBJ2-7; D is unclear. V gave up 5 bases and J gave up 0 bases, with 5 bases separating them. CDR1 is SEHNR, CDR2 FQNEAQ, per germline (reference sequence). This CDR3 region has 12 residues. This CDR3 is CASSISSYEQYV. In nucleotides, the CDR3 is TGTGCCAGCAGCATCAGCTCCTACGAGCAGTACGTC.

In this sample, this clonotype turned up many times. The CDR3 coding sequence is TGCGCCAGCAGCTCGACAGGGGAAGAGACCCAGTACTTC. Amino acid sequence: CASSSTGEETQYF. The J gene is TRBJ2-5, the V gene TRBV5-1; TRBD1 matches 8 bases. The ends lost 3 bases at V and 3 bases at J; junction bases unmatched: 1. Germline V lookup: CDR1 SGHRS, CDR2 YFSETQ. The CDR3 runs to 13 residues.

The chain links TRBV12-3 or TRBV12-4 to TRBJ2-5, with D possibly matching TRBD2 (5 bases). The V gene lost 6 bases and the J gene lost 5 bases, with 19 bases spanning the gap. The CDR3 has 15 amino acids. The CDR3 region is CASSSGRLPGETQYF. As DNA, the CDR3 is TGTGCCAGCAGCTCCGGACGCCTCCCGGGGGAGACCCAGTACTTC.

The gene calls are TRBV15 and TRBJ1-5; D possibly corresponds to TRBD1 (5 bases). Germline V CDR1 and CDR2: LNHNV, YYDKDF (reference sequence). The CDR3 contains 15 residues. V was clipped by 0 bases and J by 6 bases, with 12 bases between them. In DNA form, the CDR3 reads TGTGCCACCAGCAGAGATGGGAGGGGCATTCAGCCCCAGCATTTT. Its protein product is CATSRDGRGIQPQHF.